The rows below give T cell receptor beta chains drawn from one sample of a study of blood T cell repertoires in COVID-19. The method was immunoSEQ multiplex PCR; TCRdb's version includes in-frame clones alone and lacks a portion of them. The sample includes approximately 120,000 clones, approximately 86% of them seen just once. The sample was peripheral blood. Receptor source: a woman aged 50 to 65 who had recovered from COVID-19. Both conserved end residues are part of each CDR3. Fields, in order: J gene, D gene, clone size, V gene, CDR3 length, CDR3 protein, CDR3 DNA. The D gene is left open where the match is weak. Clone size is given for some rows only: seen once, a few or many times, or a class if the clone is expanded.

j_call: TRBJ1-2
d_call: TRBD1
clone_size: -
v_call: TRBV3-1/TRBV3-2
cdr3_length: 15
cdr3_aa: CASSQNIGGNYGYTF
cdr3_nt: TGTGCCAGCAGCCAAAACATAGGGGGCAACTATGGCTACACCTTC

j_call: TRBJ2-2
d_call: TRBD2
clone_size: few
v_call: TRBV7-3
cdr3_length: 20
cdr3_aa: CASSPRASASTPGGTGELFF
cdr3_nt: TGTGCCAGCAGCCCTCGGGCTAGCGCATCCACCCCGGGGGGCACCGGGGAGCTGTTTTTT

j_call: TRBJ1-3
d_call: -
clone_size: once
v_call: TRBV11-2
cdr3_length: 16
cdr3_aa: CASSSQRTVFGNTIYF
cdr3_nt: TGTGCCAGCAGCAGTCAAAGGACAGTTTTCGGAAACACCATATATTTT

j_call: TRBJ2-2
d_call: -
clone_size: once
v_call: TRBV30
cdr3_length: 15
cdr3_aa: CAWSSIDSVSGELFF
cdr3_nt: TGTGCCTGGAGTTCCATCGACAGTGTATCCGGGGAGCTGTTTTTT

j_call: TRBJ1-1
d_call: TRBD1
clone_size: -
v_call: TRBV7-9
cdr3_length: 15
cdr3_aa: CASSSGQGAVYEAFF
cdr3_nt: TGTGCCAGCAGCTCGGGACAGGGGGCGGTTTATGAAGCTTTCTTT

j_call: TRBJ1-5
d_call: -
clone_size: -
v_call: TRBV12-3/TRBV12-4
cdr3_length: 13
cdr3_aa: CASSLGAGQPQHF
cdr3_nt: TGTGCCAGCAGTTTGGGAGCGGGTCAGCCCCAGCATTTT

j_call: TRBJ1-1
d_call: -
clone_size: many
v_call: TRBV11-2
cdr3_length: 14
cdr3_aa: CASRTQGVRTEAFF
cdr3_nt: TGTGCCAGCAGGACACAGGGTGTTCGCACTGAAGCTTTCTTT

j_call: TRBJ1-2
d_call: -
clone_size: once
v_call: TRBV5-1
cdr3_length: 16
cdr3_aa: CASQREGPGSNYGYTF
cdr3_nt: TGCGCCAGCCAAAGGGAGGGTCCAGGTTCTAACTATGGCTACACCTTC

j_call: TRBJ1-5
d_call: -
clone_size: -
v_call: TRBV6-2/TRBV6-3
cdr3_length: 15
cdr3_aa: CASSRDGGWNQPQHF
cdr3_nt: TGTGCCAGCAGCCGCGACGGAGGGTGGAATCAGCCCCAGCATTTT

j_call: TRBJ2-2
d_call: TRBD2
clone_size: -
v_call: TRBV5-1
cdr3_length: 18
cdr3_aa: CASSEGLAGGPSTGELFF
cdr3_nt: TGCGCCAGCAGCGAGGGACTAGCGGGAGGTCCCAGCACCGGGGAGCTGTTTTTT

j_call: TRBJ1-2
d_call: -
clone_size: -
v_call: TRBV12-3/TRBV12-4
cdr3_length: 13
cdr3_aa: CARVPRHPHGYTF
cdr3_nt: TGTGCCAGAGTGCCCCGACATCCCCATGGCTACACCTTC

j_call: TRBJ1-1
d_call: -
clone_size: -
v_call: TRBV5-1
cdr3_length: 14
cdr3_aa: CASSLTGLNTEAFF
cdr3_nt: TGCGCCAGCAGCCTAACAGGGTTGAACACTGAAGCTTTCTTT

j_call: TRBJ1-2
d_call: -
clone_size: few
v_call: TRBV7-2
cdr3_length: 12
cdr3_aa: CASGITGYGYTF
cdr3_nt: TGTGCCAGCGGGATCACAGGGTATGGCTACACCTTC

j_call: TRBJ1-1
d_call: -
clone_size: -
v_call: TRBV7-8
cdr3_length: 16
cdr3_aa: CASSRLGGAQNTEAFF
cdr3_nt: TGTGCCAGCAGCCGCTTGGGTGGGGCCCAGAACACTGAAGCTTTCTTT

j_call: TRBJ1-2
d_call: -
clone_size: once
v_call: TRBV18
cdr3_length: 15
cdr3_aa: CASSPVAERNYGYTF
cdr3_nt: TGTGCCAGCTCACCGGTGGCAGAGAGGAACTATGGCTACACCTTC

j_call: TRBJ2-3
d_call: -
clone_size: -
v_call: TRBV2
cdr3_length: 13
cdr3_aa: CASSEGGGDTQYF
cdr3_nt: TGTGCCAGCAGTGAGGGGGGTGGAGATACGCAGTATTTT

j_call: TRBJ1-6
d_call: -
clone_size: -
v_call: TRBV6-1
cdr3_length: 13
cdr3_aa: CASSETGNSPLHF
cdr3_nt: TGTGCCAGCAGTGAAACAGGGAACTCACCCCTCCACTTT

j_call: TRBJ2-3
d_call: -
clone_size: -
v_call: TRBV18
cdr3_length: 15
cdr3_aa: CASSPRGAGSDTQYF
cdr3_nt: TGTGCCAGCTCACCGCGCGGCGCGGGGTCAGATACGCAGTATTTT

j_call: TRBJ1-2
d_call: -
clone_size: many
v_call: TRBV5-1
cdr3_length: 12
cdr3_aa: CASSLDADGYTF
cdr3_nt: TGCGCCAGCAGCTTGGACGCGGATGGCTACACCTTC

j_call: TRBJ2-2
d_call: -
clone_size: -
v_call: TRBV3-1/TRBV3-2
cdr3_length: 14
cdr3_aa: CASSRRTISGELFF
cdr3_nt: TGTGCCAGCAGCCGGAGGACTATTTCCGGGGAGCTGTTTTTT

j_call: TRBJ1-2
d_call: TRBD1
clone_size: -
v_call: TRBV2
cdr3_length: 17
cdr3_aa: CASRSGGGQGQSYGYTF
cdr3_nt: TGTGCCAGCAGATCCGGAGGGGGACAGGGCCAATCCTATGGCTACACCTTC

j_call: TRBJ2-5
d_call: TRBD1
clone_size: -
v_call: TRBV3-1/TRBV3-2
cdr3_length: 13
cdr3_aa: CASSRDRAETQYF
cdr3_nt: TGTGCCAGCAGCCGAGACAGGGCGGAGACCCAGTACTTC

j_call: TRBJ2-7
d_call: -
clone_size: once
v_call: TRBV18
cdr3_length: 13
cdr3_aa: CASSPPSSYEQYF
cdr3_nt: TGTGCCAGCTCACCCCCTTCCTCCTACGAGCAGTACTTC

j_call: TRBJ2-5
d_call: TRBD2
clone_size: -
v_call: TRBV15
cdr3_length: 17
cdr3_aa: CATSRPRERGDGGTQYF
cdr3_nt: TGTGCCACCAGCAGACCCCGCGAGCGGGGGGACGGAGGGACCCAGTACTTC

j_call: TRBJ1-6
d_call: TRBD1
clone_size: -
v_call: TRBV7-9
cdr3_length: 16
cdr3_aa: CANSLRDRIPNSPLHF
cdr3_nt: TGTGCCAACAGCTTAAGGGACAGGATCCCAAATTCACCCCTCCACTTT

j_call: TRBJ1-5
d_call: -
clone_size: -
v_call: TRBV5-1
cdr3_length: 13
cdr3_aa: CASSRVPDQPQHF
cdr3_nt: TGCGCCAGCAGCCGAGTCCCCGATCAGCCCCAGCATTTT

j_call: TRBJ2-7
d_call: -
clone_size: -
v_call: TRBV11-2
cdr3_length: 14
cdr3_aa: CASSLRTASYEQYF
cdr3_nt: TGTGCCAGCAGCTTACGGACAGCGAGTTACGAGCAGTACTTC

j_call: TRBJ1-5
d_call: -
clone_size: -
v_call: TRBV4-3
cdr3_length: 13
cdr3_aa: CASSQEGGQPQHF
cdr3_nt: TGCGCCAGCAGCCAAGAGGGAGGTCAGCCCCAGCATTTT

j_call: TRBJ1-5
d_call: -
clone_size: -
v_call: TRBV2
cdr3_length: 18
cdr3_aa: CASSEVEWERVRNQPQHF
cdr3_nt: TGTGCCAGCAGTGAAGTCGAGTGGGAGAGGGTTCGGAATCAGCCCCAGCATTTT

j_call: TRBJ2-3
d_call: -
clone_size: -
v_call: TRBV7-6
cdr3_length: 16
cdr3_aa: CASSLGGSGNTDTQYF
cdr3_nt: TGTGCCAGCAGCTTAGGAGGTAGCGGTAACACAGATACGCAGTATTTT

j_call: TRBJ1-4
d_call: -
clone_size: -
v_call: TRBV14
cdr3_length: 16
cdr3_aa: CASSQGFLRGGEKLFF
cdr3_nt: TGTGCCAGCAGCCAAGGATTCCTCAGGGGAGGGGAAAAACTGTTTTTT

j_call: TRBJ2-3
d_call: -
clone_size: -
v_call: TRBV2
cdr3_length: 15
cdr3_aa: CASSVGWQGSNTQYF
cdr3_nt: TGTGCCAGCAGTGTAGGGTGGCAGGGGTCCAATACGCAGTATTTT

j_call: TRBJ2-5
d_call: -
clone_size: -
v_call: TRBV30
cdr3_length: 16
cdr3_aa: CAWTRGGGDLRKTQYF
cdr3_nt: TGTGCCTGGACCCGGGGAGGGGGGGACTTAAGAAAGACCCAGTACTTC

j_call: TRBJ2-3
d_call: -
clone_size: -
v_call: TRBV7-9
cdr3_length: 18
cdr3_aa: CASSRSGVDGIRADTQYF
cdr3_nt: TGTGCCAGCAGCCGTTCGGGGGTGGATGGGATTCGGGCAGATACGCAGTATTTT

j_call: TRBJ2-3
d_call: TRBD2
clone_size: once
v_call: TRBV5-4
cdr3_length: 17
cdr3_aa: CASRPSGGLKSTDTQYF
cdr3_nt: TGTGCCAGCAGACCCAGCGGGGGGCTTAAGAGCACAGATACGCAGTATTTT

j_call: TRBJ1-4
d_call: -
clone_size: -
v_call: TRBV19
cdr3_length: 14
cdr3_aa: CASSIQVNEGKLFF
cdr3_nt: TGTGCCAGTAGTATTCAGGTTAATGAAGGAAAACTGTTTTTT

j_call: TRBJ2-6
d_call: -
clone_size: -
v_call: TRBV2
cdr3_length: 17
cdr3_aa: CASSDSEGARGANVLTF
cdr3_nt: TGTGCCAGCAGTGATTCGGAGGGGGCGCGGGGGGCCAACGTCCTGACTTTC

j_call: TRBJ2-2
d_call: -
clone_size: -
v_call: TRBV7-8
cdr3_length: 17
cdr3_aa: CASSLMGRQGVGGELFF
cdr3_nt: TGTGCCAGCAGCTTAATGGGGAGGCAGGGGGTTGGCGGGGAGCTGTTTTTT

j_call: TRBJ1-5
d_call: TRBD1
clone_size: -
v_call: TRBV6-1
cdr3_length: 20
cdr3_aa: CASSVDSGEGQEYSNQPQHF
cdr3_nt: TGTGCCAGCAGTGTAGATTCGGGAGAAGGACAGGAGTATAGCAATCAGCCCCAGCATTTT

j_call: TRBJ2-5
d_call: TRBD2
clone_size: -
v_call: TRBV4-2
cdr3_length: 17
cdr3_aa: CASSQAGSGGSQETQYF
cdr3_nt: TGTGCCAGCAGCCAAGCGGGTAGCGGGGGCTCTCAAGAGACCCAGTACTTC

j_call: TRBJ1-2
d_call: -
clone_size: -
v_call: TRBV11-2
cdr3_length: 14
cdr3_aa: CASSLDRRVDGYTF
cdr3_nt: TGTGCCAGCAGCTTAGATAGGAGGGTGGACGGCTACACCTTC

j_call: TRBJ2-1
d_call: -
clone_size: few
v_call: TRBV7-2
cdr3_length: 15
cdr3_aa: CASSLDRALYNEQFF
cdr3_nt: TGTGCCAGCAGCTTAGACAGGGCCCTCTACAATGAGCAGTTCTTC

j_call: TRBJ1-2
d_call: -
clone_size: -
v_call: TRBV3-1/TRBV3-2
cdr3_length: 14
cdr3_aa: CASSHTSRVSGYTF
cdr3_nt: TGTGCCAGCAGCCATACTTCGAGGGTATCTGGCTACACCTTC

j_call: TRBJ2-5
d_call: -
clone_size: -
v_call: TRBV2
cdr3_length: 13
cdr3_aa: CASRTVRRETQYF
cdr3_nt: TGTGCCAGCAGGACAGTCCGTAGAGAGACCCAGTACTTC

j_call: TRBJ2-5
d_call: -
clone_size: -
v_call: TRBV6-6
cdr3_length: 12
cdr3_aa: CASRPSGETQYF
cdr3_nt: TGTGCCAGCAGACCCTCGGGGGAGACCCAGTACTTC

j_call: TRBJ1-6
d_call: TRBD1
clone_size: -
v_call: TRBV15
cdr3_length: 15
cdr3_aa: CATSDPGTGYSPLHF
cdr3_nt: TGTGCCACCAGCGATCCCGGGACAGGGTATTCACCCCTCCACTTT

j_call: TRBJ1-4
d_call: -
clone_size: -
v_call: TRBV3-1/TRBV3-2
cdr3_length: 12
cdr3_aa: CASSHLPEKLFF
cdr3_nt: TGTGCCAGCAGCCACCTCCCGGAAAAACTGTTTTTT

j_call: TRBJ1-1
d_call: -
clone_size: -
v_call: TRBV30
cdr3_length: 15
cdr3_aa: CAWSVMWGPDTEAFF
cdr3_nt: TGTGCCTGGAGTGTAATGTGGGGGCCGGATACTGAAGCTTTCTTT

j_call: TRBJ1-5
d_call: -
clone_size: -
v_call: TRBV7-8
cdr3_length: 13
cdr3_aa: CASSRNSNQPQHF
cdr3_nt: TGTGCCAGCAGCCGTAATAGCAATCAGCCCCAGCATTTT

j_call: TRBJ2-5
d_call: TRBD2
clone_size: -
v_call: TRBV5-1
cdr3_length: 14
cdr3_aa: CASRTSGGQETQYF
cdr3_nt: TGCGCCAGCAGGACTAGCGGGGGGCAGGAGACCCAGTACTTC

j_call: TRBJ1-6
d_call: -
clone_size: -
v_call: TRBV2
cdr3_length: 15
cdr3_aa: CASRKLTSGNSPLHF
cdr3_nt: TGTGCCAGCAGAAAGTTAACAAGCGGTAATTCACCCCTCCACTTT

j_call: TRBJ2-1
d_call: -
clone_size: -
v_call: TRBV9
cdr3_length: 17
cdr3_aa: CASSVDAGHYFGNEQFF
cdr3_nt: TGTGCCAGCAGCGTAGACGCAGGGCATTATTTCGGGAATGAGCAGTTCTTC

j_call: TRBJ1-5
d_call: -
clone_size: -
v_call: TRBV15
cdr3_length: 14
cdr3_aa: CATSRGTVNQPQHF
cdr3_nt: TGTGCCACCAGCAGAGGGACAGTTAATCAGCCCCAGCATTTT